Below, 5 T cell receptor beta chains from the same sample are listed, as sequenced in a study of T and B cells in COVID-19 patients. Multiplex PCR with BIOMED2 TRB-A/B primer pools amplified TRB rearrangements. TCRdb re-called the multiplex PCR reads through MiXCR, storing one row per CDR3 protein. The sample records about 13,000 distinct CDR3 sequences, 25% being singletons. TRB was amplified from about 250-500 ng of blood genomic DNA. Sequencing was performed on blood. Receptors were obtained from a human donor who had recovered from COVID-19.

The J gene is TRBJ2-1, the V gene TRBV4-1, with a tentative D call TRBD2 (5 bases). The CDR3 has 16 amino acids. Germline V gives CDR1 MGHRA, CDR2 YSYEKL. Trimming shortened V by 2 bases and J by 4 bases, and 15 bases separated the two germline ends. The CDR3: CASSQPLARSYNEQFF. The CDR3 DNA is TGCGCCAGCAGCCAACCGTTAGCGAGAAGTTACAATGAGCAGTTCTTC.

The chain employs TRBV5-4 and TRBJ2-1; 10 bases match TRBD2. J was trimmed by 6 bases and V by 0 bases; bases with no gene match: 6. Germline-derived CDR1 and CDR2 are SGHNT and YYREEE (reference sequence). The CDR3 length is 16 residues. CDR3 nucleotide sequence: TGTGCCAGCAGCTTGGGGTCTAGCGGGAGAATCAATGAGCAGTTCTTC. Encoded protein: CASSLGSSGRINEQFF.

This clonotype was counted many times. The rearrangement uses TRBV6-1 and TRBJ1-3; no definite D call. This CDR3 is 15 amino acids long. Germline CDR1 reads MNHNS; CDR2 reads SASEGT. The V gene lost 5 bases and the J gene lost 0 bases, with 11 bases spanning the gap. The CDR3 here is CASSPLGSSGNTIYF. The CDR3 DNA reads TGTGCCAGCAGTCCTTTGGGGAGCTCTGGAAACACCATATATTTT.

This clonotype was seen more than once but under ten times. This sequence joins TRBV27 and TRBJ1-5; 7 bases are a match to TRBD1. Germline lookup yields CDR1 MNHEY and CDR2 SMNVEV (reference sequence). V shed 6 bases, J shed 4 bases, and the junction held 3 bases outside the gene matches. CDR3 length: 13 amino acids. CDR3 DNA: TGTGCCAGCAGCCGGGACAGAAATCAGCCCCAGCATTTT. Encoded protein: CASSRDRNQPQHF.

The chain has TRBV20-1 and TRBJ1-4; 9 nucleotides line up with TRBD1. V dropped 6 bases and J dropped 6; count of bases not matched to a gene: 8. Germline CDR1 and CDR2: DFQATT and SNEGSKA (reference sequence). This CDR3 is built from 14 residues. The CDR3, as DNA: TGCAGTGCCAAACAGGGGGCATGGGATGAAAAACTGTTTTTT. Its protein product is CSAKQGAWDEKLFF.